This TCR beta chain emerged from a study of blood T cell repertoires in COVID-19. Profiled with immunoSEQ multiplex PCR; TCRdb holds only in-frame clones, not every one. The sample lists tens of thousands of clones; under 80% were seen once. CDR1 is LGHDT and CDR2 is YNNKEL in the germline V gene (reference sequence). The CDR3 loop spans 15 amino acids. The V end was cut by 0 bases, the J end by 3 bases, with 11 bases between. This TCR derives from a man aged 70 or older with COVID-19, enrolled during active disease. V is TRBV3-1 (or the pseudogene TRBV3-2) and J is TRBJ1-2; tentative D call: TRBD1 (5 bases). Sequencing was performed on peripheral blood. CDR3 nucleotide sequence: TGTGCCAGCAGCCAAGATGACAGTCCTTACTATGGCTACACCTTC. Encoded protein: CASSQDDSPYYGYTF.